Below are 3 T cell receptor beta chains sequenced from a single sample in a study of T cells in Graves' hyperthyroidism and ophthalmopathy. From RNA transcripts, TCR beta CDR3 regions were amplified. HTBI primers drove first-round RT-PCR of the TCR CDR3. TCRdb re-analysed the multiplex PCR reads in MiXCR, keeping a single row per CDR3 protein. Of roughly 360,000 distinct CDR3 sequences in the sample, about 14% were seen once. Specimen: blood. Receptors were obtained from a man aged 25-40 years with Graves' hyperthyroidism that later progressed to Graves' ophthalmopathy.

The gene calls are TRBV24-1 and TRBJ2-2, with D uncertain. The V gene lost 0 bases and the J gene lost 4 bases, with 8 bases spanning the gap. The CDR3 spans 15 residues. Germline CDR1 reads KGHDR; CDR2 reads SFDVKD. The CDR3 loop reads CATSDLPRSTGELFF. DNA of the CDR3: TGTGCCACCAGTGATTTGCCCAGGAGCACCGGGGAGCTGTTTTTT.

This clonotype has just a few counts. This rearrangement joins TRBV24-1 to TRBJ2-5; 8 nucleotides line up with TRBD2. Germline assignment: CDR1 KGHDR and CDR2 SFDVKD. This CDR3 has 17 amino acids. J gave up 5 bases and V 3 bases, and 13 bases lay outside the gene matches. This CDR3 reads CATSDPLAAGGMETQYF. The CDR3 nucleotides read TGTGCCACCAGTGATCCACTCGCCGCGGGGGGCATGGAGACCCAGTACTTC.

This sequence joins TRBV6-1 and TRBJ1-2, with 7 bases fitting TRBD1. The germline V gene has CDR1 MNHNS and CDR2 SASEGT. J was trimmed by 7 bases and V by 3 bases; bases with no gene match: 2. The CDR3 extends over 12 amino acids. The CDR3 DNA reads as TGTGCCAGCAGTGACGGGACAGCTGGCTACACCTTC. Protein sequence: CASSDGTAGYTF.